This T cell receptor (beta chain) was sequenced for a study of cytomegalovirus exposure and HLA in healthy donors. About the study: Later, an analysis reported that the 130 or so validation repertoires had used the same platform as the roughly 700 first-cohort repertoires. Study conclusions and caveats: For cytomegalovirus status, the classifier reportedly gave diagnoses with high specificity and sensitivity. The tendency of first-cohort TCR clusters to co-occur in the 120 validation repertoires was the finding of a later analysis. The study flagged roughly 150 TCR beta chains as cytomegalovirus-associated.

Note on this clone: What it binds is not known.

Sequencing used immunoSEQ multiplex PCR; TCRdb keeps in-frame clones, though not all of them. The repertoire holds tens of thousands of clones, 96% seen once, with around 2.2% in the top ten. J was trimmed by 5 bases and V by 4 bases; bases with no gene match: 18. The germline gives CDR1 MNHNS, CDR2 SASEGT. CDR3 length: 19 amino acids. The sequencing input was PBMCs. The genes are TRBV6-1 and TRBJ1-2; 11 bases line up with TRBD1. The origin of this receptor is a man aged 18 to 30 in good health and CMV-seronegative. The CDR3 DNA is TGTGCCAGCAGTGGTAGTCCCGGGACAGGGGGGGGAGGTCGGTATGGCTACACCTTC. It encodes CASSGSPGTGGGGRYGYTF.